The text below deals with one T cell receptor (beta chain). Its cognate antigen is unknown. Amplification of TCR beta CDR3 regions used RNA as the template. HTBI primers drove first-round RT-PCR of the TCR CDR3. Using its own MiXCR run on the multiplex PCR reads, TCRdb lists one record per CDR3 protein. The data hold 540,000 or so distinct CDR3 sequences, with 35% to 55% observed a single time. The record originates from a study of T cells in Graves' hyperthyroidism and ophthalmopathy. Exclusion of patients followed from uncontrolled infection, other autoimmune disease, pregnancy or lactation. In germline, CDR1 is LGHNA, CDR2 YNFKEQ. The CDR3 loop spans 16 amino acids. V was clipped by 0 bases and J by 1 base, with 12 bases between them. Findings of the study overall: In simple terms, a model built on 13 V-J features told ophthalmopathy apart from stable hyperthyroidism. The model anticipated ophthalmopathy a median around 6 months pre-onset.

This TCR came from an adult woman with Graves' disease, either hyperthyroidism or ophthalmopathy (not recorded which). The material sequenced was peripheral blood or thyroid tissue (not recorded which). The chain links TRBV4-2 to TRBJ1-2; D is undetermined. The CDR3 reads CASSQEIMGSNYGYTF. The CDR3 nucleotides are TGTGCCAGCAGCCAAGAAATAATGGGCAGTAACTATGGCTACACCTTC.